The 15 T cell receptor beta chains below come from one sample, sequenced in a study of post-analysis software for immune sequencing data. Whole-study results and caveats: Compared with controls, patients had more of roughly five TRBV segments, including TRBV5-6, TRBV5-1 and TRBV20-1.

Their specific antigens are unknown. Included in the TCR beta cDNA libraries were unique molecular identifiers. From the PCR reads, TCRdb called clonotypes with MiXCR, one entry per CDR3 protein. The table has roughly 410,000 distinct CDR3 sequences, about a third seen once; the top ten hold around 15%. The source material was blood. Receptors were obtained from a girl aged 10 to 17 with multiple sclerosis.

This chain connects TRBV10-3 to TRBJ2-4; D gene unclear. CDR1 and CDR2 from the germline V gene are ENHRY and SYGVKD. The CDR3 consists of 17 residues. The ends were cut back, 2 bases at V and 3 bases at J, with 17 bases in the middle. This CDR3 is CAISEIKASPVKNIQYF. CDR3 DNA: TGTGCCATCAGTGAGATCAAGGCCAGCCCGGTCAAAAACATTCAGTACTTC.

The chain carries TRBV4-2 and TRBJ2-3, with D possibly matching TRBD2 (6 bases). The germline CDR1 and CDR2 sequences are LGHNA and YNFKEQ. V was shortened by 1 base and J by 6 bases, with 20 bases between the two germline ends. This CDR3 has 17 residues. The CDR3 sequence: CASSQGWRGAARDTQYF. As DNA, the CDR3 is TGTGCCAGCAGCCAAGGCTGGCGCGGGGCCGCACGGGATACGCAGTATTTT.

This clonotype occurred a few times. This chain connects TRBV5-6 to TRBJ2-1; TRBD1 matches at 9 bases. Germline assignment: CDR1 SGHDT and CDR2 YYEEEE. This CDR3 spans 15 amino acids. V trimming: 2 bases; J trimming: 5 bases; junction bases outside the gene matches: 5. CDR3 sequence: CASSLGQGRHNEQFF. CDR3 sequence (DNA): TGTGCCAGCAGCTTAGGACAGGGGCGTCACAATGAGCAGTTCTTC.

The chain couples TRBV5-6 to TRBJ2-1; D gene unclear. The germline gives CDR1 SGHDT, CDR2 YYEEEE. Trimming removed 0 bases from V and 7 bases from J, with 8 bases in between. The CDR3 spans 13 residues. The CDR3 spells CASSLEAGNEQFF. The DNA of the CDR3 is TGTGCCAGCAGCTTGGAAGCTGGGAATGAGCAGTTCTTC. The whole variable domain, remainder taken from reference TRBV5-6 and TRBJ2-1, is DAGVTQSPTHLIKTRGQQVTLRCSPKSGHDTVSWYQQALGQGPQFIFQYYEEEERQRGNFPDRFSGHQFPNYSSELNVNALLLGDSALYLCASSLEAGNEQFFGPGTRLTVL.

V gene TRBV27 combines with J gene TRBJ2-7, with D possibly TRBD2 on 6 matching bases. This CDR3 region has 15 residues. Germline-derived CDR1 and CDR2 are MNHEY and SMNVEV (reference sequence). Trimming took 6 bases from V and 0 from J, leaving 15 bases between them. The CDR3 sequence: CASRGGGASSYEQYF. The CDR3 nucleotides read TGTGCCAGCAGGGGTGGAGGGGCCAGCTCCTACGAGCAGTACTTC.

CDR3 in amino acids: CASSLYGVDYEQYF. CDR3 bases: TGTGCCAGCAGCTTGTATGGTGTGGACTACGAGCAGTACTTC. The gene calls are TRBV5-5 and TRBJ2-1; D gene unclear. The DNA matches TRBJ2-7 better at its end, which makes the J call doubtful. There are 14 residues in the CDR3. Germline values: CDR1 SGHKS, CDR2 YYEKEE (reference sequence).

This clonotype was seen only a few times. V and J are TRBV5-8 and TRBJ1-2, with TRBD1 matching over 11 bases. The junction had 5 bases not matched to a gene; V was cut back by 4 bases and J by 3 bases. CDR1 and CDR2 (germline): SGHTS, YDEGEE. The CDR3 is 15 amino acids. Written as DNA, the CDR3 is TGTGCCAGCAGCCATCGGACAGGGGGCGACTATGGCTACACCTTC. This encodes CASSHRTGGDYGYTF.

The J gene is TRBJ2-7, the V gene TRBV29-1, with D possibly matching TRBD2 (5 bases). The CDR3 extends over 12 amino acids. Trimming shortened V by 6 bases and J by 5 bases, and 14 bases separated the two germline ends. Germline V gives CDR1 SQVTM, CDR2 ANQGSEA. DNA for the CDR3: TGCAGCGTGGCCACTAGATCCCACGAGCAGTACTTC. This sequence encodes CSVATRSHEQYF.

V and J are TRBV5-1 and TRBJ2-4, with 7 bases aligning to TRBD2. The V and J ends lost 1 base and 3 bases, in that order; junction bases with no gene match: 4. The CDR3 has 15 amino acids. Germline V lookup: CDR1 SGHRS, CDR2 YFSETQ. DNA for the CDR3: TGCGCCAGCAGCTTGCCCGGCGGGGGCAAAAACATTCAGTACTTC. This translates into CASSLPGGGKNIQYF.

The CDR3 coding sequence is TGTGCCAGTTGTGGAGGGGCCTCGTTGGAGCAGTTCTTC. As protein: CASCGGASLEQFF. This chain connects TRBV7-9 to TRBJ2-1, with a tentative D call TRBD2 (6 bases). Germline loops: CDR1 SEHNR, CDR2 FQNEAQ (reference sequence). This CDR3 contains 13 residues. V was shortened by 9 bases and J by 10 bases, with 19 bases between the two germline ends.

The genes are TRBV12-3 or TRBV12-4 and TRBJ2-5, with unresolved D. The CDR3 covers 13 residues. V was trimmed by 7 bases and J by 4 bases, leaving 13 bases between them. The CDR3 DNA follows: TGTGCCAGCAACACCGACTCAGCAGAGACCCAGTACTTC. Protein sequence: CASNTDSAETQYF.

The V and J genes are TRBV7-9 and TRBJ1-1, with TRBD1 matching 8 bases. The CDR3 runs 17 residues. Germline V gives CDR1 SEHNR, CDR2 FQNEAQ (reference sequence). V dropped 0 bases and J dropped 5; count of bases not matched to a gene: 11. CDR3 residues: CASSLAVEGTGRTEAFF. For the CDR3, the DNA is TGTGCCAGCAGCTTAGCGGTCGAAGGGACAGGCCGGACTGAAGCTTTCTTT.

This clonotype was seen more than once but under ten times. J is TRBJ2-3 and V is TRBV6-1; 16 bases are a match to TRBD2. This CDR3 comprises 17 residues. Germline values: CDR1 MNHNS, CDR2 SASEGT. V was pared by 4 bases and J by 9 bases, with 10 bases of the junction left unmatched. The CDR3 nucleotides are TGTGCCAGCAGTGGGGGGACTAGCGGGGGGGTTAGGGGCACGCAGTATTTT. It specifies CASSGGTSGGVRGTQYF.

This clonotype has more than one count but fewer than ten. The J gene is TRBJ2-4, the V gene TRBV7-2; D ambiguous. V was clipped by 5 bases and J by 4 bases, with 12 bases between them. Germline values: CDR1 SGHTA, CDR2 FQGNSA. This CDR3 has 14 residues. The CDR3 is CASSPRNLKNIQYF. In nucleotides, the CDR3 is TGTGCCAGCAGCCCCCGCAACCTTAAAAACATTCAGTACTTC.

Only a few counts were recorded for this clonotype. The chain carries TRBV7-3 and TRBJ2-1; a weak D match, TRBD2 (6 bases). Looked up from germline, CDR1 is SGHTA and CDR2 is FQGTGA. This CDR3 contains 14 residues. Trimming removed 2 bases at V and 6 bases at J, with 11 bases between. CDR3 in DNA: TGTGCCAGCAGCTTAGGGGGGTTGGGCAATGAGCAGTTCTTC. Protein sequence: CASSLGGLGNEQFF.